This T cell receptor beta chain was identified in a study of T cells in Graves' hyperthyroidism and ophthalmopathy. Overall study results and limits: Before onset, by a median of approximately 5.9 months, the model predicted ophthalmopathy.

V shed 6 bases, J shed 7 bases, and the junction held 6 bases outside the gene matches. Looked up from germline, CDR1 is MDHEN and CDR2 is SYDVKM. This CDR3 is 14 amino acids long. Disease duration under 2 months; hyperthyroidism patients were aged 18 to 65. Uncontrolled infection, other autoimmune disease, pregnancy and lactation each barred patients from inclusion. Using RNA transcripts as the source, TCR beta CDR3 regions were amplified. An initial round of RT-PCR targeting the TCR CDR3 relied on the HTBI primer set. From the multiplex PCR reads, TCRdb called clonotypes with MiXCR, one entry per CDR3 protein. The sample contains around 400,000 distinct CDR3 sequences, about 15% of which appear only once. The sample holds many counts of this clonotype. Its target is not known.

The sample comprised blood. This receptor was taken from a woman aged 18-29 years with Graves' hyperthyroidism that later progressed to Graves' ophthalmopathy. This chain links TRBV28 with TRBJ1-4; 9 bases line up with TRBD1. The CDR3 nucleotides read TGTGCCAGCAGGGGGACAGGGAATGGTGAAAAACTGTTTTTT. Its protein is CASRGTGNGEKLFF.